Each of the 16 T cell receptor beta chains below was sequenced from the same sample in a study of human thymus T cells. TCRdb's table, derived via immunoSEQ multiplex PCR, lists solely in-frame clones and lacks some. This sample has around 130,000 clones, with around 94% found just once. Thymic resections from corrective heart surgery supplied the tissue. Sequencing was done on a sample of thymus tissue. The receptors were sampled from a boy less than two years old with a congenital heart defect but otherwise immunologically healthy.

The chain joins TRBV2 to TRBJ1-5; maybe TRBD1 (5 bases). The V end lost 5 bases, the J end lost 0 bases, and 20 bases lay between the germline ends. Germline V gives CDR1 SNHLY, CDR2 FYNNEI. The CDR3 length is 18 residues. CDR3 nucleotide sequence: TGTGCCAGCAGTAACCCCGGTTCAGGGAGAATTAGCAATCAGCCCCAGCATTTT. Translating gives CASSNPGSGRISNQPQHF.

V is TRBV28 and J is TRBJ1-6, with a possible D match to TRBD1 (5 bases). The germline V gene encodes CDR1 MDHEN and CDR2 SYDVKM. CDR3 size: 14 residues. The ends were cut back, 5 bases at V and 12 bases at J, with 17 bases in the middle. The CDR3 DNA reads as TGTGCCAGCAGTGTGGACATACCTCGGGAACCCCTCCACTTT. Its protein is CASSVDIPREPLHF.

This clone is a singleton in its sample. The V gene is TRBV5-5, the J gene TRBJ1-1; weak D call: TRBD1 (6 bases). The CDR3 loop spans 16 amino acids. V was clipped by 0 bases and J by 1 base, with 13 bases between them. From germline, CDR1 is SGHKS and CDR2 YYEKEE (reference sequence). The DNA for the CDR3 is TGTGCCAGCAGCTTGGCCTTTTGGACAGAGAACACTGAAGCTTTCTTT. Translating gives CASSLAFWTENTEAFF.

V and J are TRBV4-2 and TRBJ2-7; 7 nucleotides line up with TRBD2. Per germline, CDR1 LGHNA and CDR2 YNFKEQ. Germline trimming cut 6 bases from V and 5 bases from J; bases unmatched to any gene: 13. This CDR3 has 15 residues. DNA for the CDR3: TGTGCCAGCAGGGCAGCGGGGAGTCCCCCAAACGAGCAGTACTTC. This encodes CASRAAGSPPNEQYF.

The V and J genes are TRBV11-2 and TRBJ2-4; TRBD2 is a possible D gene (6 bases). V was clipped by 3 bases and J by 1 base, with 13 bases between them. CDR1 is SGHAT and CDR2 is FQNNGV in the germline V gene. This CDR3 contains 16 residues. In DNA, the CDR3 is TGTGCCAGCAGCTTCCTCCGCGGGGTGGCCAAAAACATTCAGTACTTC. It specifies CASSFLRGVAKNIQYF.

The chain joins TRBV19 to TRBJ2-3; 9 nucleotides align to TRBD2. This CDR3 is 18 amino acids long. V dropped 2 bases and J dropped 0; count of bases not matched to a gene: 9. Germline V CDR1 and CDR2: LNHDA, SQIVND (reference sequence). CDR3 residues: CASSISSGLAKSTDTQYF. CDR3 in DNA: TGTGCCAGTAGTATAAGTAGTGGACTAGCGAAGAGCACAGATACGCAGTATTTT.

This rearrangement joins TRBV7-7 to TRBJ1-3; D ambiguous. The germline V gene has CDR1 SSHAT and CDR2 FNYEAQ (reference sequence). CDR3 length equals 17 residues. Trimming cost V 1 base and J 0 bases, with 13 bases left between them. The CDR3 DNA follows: TGTGCCAGCAGCTTAGAGCCATCAACTAGCTCTGGAAACACCATATATTTT. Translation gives CASSLEPSTSSGNTIYF.

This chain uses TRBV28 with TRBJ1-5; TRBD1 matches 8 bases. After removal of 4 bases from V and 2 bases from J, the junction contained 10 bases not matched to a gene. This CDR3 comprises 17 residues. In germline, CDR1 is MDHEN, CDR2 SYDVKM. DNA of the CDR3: TGTGCCAGCAGTTCTCCCCGGACAGGGTCGGGCAATCAGCCCCAGCATTTT. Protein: CASSSPRTGSGNQPQHF.

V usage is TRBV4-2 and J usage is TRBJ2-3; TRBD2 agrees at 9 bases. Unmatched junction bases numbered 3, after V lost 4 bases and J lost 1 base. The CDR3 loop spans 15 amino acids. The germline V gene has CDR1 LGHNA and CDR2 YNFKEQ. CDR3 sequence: CASSLTSGGTDTQYF. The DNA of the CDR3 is TGTGCCAGCAGCCTGACTAGCGGTGGCACAGATACGCAGTATTTT.

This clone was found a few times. The DNA for the CDR3 is TGTGCTAGTGGCGCGGGACCGGGACAGATGAACACTGAAGCTTTCTTT. Protein: CASGAGPGQMNTEAFF. This rearrangement joins TRBV12-5 to TRBJ1-1, with TRBD1 identical over 7 bases. V was pared by 6 bases and J by 0 bases, with 10 bases of the junction left unmatched. CDR3 length equals 16 residues. Germline V CDR1 and CDR2: LGHNT, FRNRAP. Full variable domain (missing parts from reference TRBV12-5 and TRBJ1-1): DARVTQTPRHKVTEMGQEVTMRCQPILGHNTVFWYRQTMMQGLELLAYFRNRAPLDDSGMPKDRFSAEMPDATLATLKIQPSEPRDSAVYFCASGAGPGQMNTEAFFGQGTRLTVV.

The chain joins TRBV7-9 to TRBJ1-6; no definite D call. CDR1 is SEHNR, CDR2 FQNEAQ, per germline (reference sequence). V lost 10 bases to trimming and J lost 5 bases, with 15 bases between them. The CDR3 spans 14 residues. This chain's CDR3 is CATGTLLHNSPLHF. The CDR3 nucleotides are TGTGCCACCGGTACCCTACTCCATAATTCACCCCTCCACTTT.

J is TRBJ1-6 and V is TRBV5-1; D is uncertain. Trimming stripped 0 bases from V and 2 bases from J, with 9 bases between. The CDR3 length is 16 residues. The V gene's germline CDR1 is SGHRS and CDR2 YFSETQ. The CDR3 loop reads CASSLELGAYNSPLHF. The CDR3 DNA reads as TGCGCCAGCAGCTTGGAGCTGGGAGCCTATAATTCACCCCTCCACTTT.

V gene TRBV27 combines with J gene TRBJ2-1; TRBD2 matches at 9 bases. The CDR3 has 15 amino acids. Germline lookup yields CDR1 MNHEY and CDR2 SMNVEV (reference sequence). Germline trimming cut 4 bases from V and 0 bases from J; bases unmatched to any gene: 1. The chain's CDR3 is CASSWRGGSYNEQFF. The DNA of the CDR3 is TGTGCCAGCAGTTGGCGGGGGGGCTCCTACAATGAGCAGTTCTTC.

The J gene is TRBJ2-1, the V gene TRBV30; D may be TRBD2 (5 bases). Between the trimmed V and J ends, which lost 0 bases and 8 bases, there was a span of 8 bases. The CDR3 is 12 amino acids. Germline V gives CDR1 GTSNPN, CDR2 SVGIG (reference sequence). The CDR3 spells CAWSVRGHEQFF. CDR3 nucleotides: TGTGCCTGGAGTGTACGGGGTCATGAGCAGTTCTTC. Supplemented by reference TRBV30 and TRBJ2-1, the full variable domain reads SQTIHQWPATLVQPVGSPLSLECTVEGTSNPNLYWYRQAAGRGLQLLFYSVGIGQISSEVPQNLSASRPQDRQFILSSKKLLLSDSGFYLCAWSVRGHEQFFGPGTRLTVL.

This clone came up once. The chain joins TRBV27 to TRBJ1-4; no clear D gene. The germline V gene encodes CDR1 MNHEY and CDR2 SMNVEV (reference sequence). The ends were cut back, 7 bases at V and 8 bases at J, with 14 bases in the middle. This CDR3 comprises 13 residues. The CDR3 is CASTSSPGEKLFF. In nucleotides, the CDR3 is TGTGCCAGCACCTCTTCACCGGGGGAAAAACTGTTTTTT.

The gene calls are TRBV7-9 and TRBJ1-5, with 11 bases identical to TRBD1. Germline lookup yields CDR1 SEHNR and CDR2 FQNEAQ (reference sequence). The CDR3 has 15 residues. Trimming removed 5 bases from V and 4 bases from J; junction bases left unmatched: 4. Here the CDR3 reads CASSAGTGGNQPQHF. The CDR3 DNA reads TGTGCCAGCAGCGCCGGGACAGGGGGTAATCAGCCCCAGCATTTT.